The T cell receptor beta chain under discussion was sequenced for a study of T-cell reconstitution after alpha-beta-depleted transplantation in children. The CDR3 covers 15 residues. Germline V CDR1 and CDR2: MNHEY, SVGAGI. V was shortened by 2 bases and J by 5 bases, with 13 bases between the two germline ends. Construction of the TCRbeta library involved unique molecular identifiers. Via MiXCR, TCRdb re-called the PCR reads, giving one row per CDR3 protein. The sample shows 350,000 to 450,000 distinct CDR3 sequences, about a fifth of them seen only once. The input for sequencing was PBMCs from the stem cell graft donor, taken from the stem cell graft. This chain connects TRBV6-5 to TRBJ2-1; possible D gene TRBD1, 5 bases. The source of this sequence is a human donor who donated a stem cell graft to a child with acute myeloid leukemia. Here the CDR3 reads CASSYLPQANNEQFF. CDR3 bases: TGTGCCAGCAGTTACCTTCCACAGGCCAACAATGAGCAGTTCTTC.